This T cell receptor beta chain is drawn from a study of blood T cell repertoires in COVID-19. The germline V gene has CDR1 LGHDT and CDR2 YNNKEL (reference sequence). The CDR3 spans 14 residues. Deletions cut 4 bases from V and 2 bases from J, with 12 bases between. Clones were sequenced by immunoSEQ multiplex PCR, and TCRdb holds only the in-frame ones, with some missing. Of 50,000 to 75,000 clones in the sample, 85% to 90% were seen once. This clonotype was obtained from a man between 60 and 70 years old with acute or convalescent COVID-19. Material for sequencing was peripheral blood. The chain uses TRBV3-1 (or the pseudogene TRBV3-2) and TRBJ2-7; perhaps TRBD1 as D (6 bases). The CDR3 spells CASSLLTGPYEQYF. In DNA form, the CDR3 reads TGTGCCAGCAGCCTACTAACAGGGCCCTACGAGCAGTACTTC.